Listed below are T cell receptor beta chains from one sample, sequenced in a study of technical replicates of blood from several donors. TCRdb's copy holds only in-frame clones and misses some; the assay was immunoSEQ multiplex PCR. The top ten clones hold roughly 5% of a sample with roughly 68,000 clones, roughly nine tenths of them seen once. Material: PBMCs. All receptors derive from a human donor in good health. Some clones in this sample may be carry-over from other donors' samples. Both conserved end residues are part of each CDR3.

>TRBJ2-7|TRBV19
CASSVGQGTYEQYF
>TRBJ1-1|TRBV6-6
CASSYSTRTGGTEAFF
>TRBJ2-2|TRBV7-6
CASSVAVAGGNTGELFF
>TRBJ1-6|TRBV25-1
CASSEGTRTFSPLHF
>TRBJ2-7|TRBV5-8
CASSLITREQYF
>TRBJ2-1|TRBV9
CASSADPGLQIKSSYNEQFF
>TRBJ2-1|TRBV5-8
CASSLPTSGSRPMFF
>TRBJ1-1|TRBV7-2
CASSLVIGNTEAFF
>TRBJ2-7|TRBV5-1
CASSLAVQDEQYF
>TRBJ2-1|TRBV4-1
CASSLNLAAAYNEQFF
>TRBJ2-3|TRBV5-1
CASSLEVRRGSTDTQYF
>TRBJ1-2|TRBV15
CATSSSGQGIWGYTF
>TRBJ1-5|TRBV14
CASSVWSRGSHQPQHF
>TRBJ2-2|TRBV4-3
CASSQEREFGELFF
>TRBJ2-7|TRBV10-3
CAIRGSSYEQYF
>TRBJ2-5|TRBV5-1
CASNGLGVYETQYF
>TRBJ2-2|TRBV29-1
CSVDSYTGELFF
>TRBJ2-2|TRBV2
CASGRLGTGELFF
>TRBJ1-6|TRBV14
CASSQEYGTASSPLHF
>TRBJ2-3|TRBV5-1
CASRRTSGASTDTQYF
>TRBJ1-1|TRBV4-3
CASSLTRLGNTEAFF
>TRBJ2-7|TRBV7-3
CASSFDGGEQYF
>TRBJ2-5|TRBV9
CASSVAVAGAQETQYF
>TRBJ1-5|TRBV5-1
CASSLDSISNQPQHF
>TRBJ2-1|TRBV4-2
CASSQDWTDYNEQFF
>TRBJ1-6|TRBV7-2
CASSLDSEIHNSPLHF
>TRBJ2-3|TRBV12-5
CASGLGGKGDTQYF
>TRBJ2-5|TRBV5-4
CASSYKVSETQYF
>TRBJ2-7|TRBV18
CASSLTSGGTYEQYF
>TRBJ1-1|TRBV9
CASSAAENTEAFF
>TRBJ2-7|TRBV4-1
CASSSRTSGDYEQYF
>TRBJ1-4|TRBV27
CASSFWTGENEKLFF
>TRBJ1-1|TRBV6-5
CASGKGAYAEAFF
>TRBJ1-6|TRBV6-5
CASSYRGLNNSPLHF
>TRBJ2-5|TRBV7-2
CASSVQGARETQYF
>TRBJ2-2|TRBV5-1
CASSASGTGLVTGELFF
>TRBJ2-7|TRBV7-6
CASSLLPGHGVYEQYF